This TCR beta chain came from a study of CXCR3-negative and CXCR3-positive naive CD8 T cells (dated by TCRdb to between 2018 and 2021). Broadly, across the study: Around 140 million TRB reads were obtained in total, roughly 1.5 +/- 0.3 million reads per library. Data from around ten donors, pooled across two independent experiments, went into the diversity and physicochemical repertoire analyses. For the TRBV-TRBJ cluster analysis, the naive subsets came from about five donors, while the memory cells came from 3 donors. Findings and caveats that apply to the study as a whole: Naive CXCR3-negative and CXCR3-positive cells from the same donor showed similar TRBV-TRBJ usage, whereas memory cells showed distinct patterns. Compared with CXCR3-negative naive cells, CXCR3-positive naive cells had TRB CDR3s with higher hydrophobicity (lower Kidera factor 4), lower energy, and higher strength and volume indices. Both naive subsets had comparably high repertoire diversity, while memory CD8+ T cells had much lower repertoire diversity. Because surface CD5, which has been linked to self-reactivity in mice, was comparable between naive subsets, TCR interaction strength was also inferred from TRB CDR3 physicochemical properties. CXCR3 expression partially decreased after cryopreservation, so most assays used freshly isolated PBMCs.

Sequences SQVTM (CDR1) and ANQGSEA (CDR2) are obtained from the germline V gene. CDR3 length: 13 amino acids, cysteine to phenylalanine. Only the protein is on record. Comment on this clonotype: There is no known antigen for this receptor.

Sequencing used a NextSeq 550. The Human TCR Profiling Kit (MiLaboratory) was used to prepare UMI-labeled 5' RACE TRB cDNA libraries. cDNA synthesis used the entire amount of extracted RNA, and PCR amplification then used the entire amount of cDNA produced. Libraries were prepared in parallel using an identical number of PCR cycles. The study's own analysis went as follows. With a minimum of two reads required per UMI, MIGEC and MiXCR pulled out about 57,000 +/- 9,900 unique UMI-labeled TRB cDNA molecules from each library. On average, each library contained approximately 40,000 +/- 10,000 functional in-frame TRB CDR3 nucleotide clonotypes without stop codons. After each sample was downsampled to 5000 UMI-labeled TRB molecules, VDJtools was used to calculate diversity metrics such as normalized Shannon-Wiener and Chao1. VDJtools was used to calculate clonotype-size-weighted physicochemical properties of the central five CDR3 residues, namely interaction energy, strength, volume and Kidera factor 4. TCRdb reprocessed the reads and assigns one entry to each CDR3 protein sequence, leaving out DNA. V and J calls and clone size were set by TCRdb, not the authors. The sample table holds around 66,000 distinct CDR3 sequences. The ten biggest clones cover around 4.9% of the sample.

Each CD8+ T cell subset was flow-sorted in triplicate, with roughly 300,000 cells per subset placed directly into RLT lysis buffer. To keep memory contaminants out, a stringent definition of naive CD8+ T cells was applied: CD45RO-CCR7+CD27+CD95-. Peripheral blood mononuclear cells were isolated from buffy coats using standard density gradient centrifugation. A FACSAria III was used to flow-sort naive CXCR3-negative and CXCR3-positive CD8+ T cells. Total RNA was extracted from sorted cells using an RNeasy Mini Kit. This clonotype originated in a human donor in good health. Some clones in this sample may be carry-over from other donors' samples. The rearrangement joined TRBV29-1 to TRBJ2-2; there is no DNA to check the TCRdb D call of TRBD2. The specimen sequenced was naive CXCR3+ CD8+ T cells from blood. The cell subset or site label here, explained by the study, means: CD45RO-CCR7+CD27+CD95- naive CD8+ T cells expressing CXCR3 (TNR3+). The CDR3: CSVEVSGLGELFF.